Below, 28 T cell receptor beta chains from the same sample are listed, as sequenced in a study of cytomegalovirus exposure and HLA in healthy donors. Primers included in the PCR were 60 Vbeta and 13 Jbeta primers. TCRdb keeps only in-frame clones here, not all; method: immunoSEQ multiplex PCR. The sample carries more than 80,000 clones, 60% to 80% recorded once. Sequenced sample: PBMCs. These receptors were collected from a man aged 60-69 years in good health and CMV-seronegative.

The V call is TRBV5-6, the J call TRBJ1-2, with D possibly matching TRBD1 (5 bases). Per germline, CDR1 SGHDT and CDR2 YYEEEE. The CDR3 extends over 14 amino acids. Trimming removed 0 bases from V and 6 bases from J, with 12 bases in between. For the CDR3, the DNA is TGTGCCAGCAGCTTGGTGGGACTGACGGATGGCTACACCTTC. It encodes CASSLVGLTDGYTF.

The genes are TRBV25-1 and TRBJ1-1; a possible D gene is TRBD1 (6 bases). The V gene lost 6 bases and the J gene lost 1 base, with 9 bases spanning the gap. The CDR3 length is 13 residues. In germline, CDR1 is MGHDK, CDR2 SYGVNS. This chain's CDR3 is CASRSTGNTEAFF. DNA for the CDR3: TGTGCCAGCAGGTCGACAGGGAACACTGAAGCTTTCTTT.

This clone appeared a few times. The chain uses TRBV6-5 and TRBJ2-3; 7 bases match TRBD2. Germline V gives CDR1 MNHEY, CDR2 SVGAGI. V was clipped by 6 bases and J by 4 bases; unmatched bases: 10. The CDR3 has 15 amino acids. CDR3 coding DNA: TGTGCCAGCAGATATTTAGCGGGTACCGCAGATACGCAGTATTTT. It is translated as CASRYLAGTADTQYF.

This clone was observed a handful of times. One junction end does not reproduce the germline sequence, and a read error may be involved. The V gene is TRBV4-1, the J gene TRBJ1-2; D is perhaps TRBD1 (5 bases). From germline, CDR1 is MGHRA and CDR2 YSYEKL. This CDR3 is 15 amino acids long. The CDR3 DNA reads TGTGCCAGCAGCCAAGGTTTAGGGGCCCACTATGGCTACACCTTC. Encoded protein: CASSQGLGAHYGYTF.

The chain joins TRBV28 to TRBJ2-1, with D possibly TRBD2 on 5 matching bases. V gave up 4 bases and J gave up 9 bases, with 22 bases separating them. The length of the CDR3 is 16 residues. CDR1 and CDR2 from the germline V gene are MDHEN and SYDVKM. The CDR3 DNA reads as TGTGCCAGCAGTTATCGGTGGGGAGCGGTATGGGGTGAGCAGTTCTTC. Residues: CASSYRWGAVWGEQFF.

With regard to this clone: In the same sample, other DNA sequences code for this CDR3. The chain couples TRBV2 to TRBJ2-1; 8 bases fit TRBD2. This CDR3 has 15 amino acids. V was clipped by 2 bases and J by 2 bases; unmatched bases: 2. Germline values: CDR1 SNHLY, CDR2 FYNNEI. The CDR3 loop is CASSELAGAYNEQFF. CDR3 nucleotides: TGTGCCAGCAGTGAACTAGCGGGCGCCTACAATGAGCAGTTCTTC.

This chain uses TRBV7-6 with TRBJ2-3; 10 nucleotides agree with TRBD2. J lost 4 bases, V lost 2 bases, and 6 bases had no gene match. Germline V gives CDR1 SGHVS, CDR2 FNYEAQ. This CDR3 is built from 16 residues. CDR3 sequence reads: CASSLLPSGSSDTQYF. CDR3 nucleotide sequence: TGTGCCAGCAGCTTACTCCCTAGCGGGAGCTCAGATACGCAGTATTTT.

The chain joins TRBV29-1 to TRBJ2-3, with TRBD2 identical over 7 bases. V gave up 6 bases and J gave up 2 bases; unmatched junction bases: 14. Germline values: CDR1 SQVTM, CDR2 ANQGSEA. There are 16 residues in the CDR3. The CDR3 sequence: CSVGGTSGVLTDTQYF. Here the CDR3 DNA reads TGCAGCGTGGGGGGAACCAGCGGGGTTCTCACAGATACGCAGTATTTT.

This clone was picked up a small number of times. V usage is TRBV5-8 and J usage is TRBJ2-5, with 7 bases fitting TRBD1. The DNA end is a closer match to TRBJ2-7, so the J assignment may be wrong. CDR3 length: 14 amino acids. The germline gives CDR1 SGHTS, CDR2 YDEGEE. DNA of the CDR3: TGTGCCAGCAGCTTGGATGTGACAGGGACCGAGCAGTACTTC. Residues: CASSLDVTGTEQYF.

The chain combines TRBV6-5 with TRBJ1-3; 7 nucleotides align to TRBD1. The J segment lost 4 bases and the V segment lost 1 base, leaving 4 bases of the junction unmatched. This CDR3 spans 15 amino acids. Germline V CDR1 and CDR2: MNHEY, SVGAGI. The CDR3 spells CASSYWAGGGNTIYF. The CDR3 DNA is TGTGCCAGCAGTTACTGGGCAGGGGGGGGAAACACCATATATTTT.

This sequence joins TRBV6-5 and TRBJ2-5; 8 nucleotides match TRBD1. CDR1 is MNHEY, CDR2 SVGAGI, per germline. CDR3 length: 15 amino acids. Trimming took 6 bases from V and 5 from J; bases not matched to a gene: 11. CDR3 nucleotides: TGTGCCAGCAGCCGACAGGGGAGTGGATGGGAGACCCAGTACTTC. It yields the protein CASSRQGSGWETQYF.

The gene calls are TRBV30 and TRBJ2-7; 11 bases line up with TRBD2. Germline V gene sequence: CDR1 GTSNPN, CDR2 SVGIG (reference sequence). This CDR3 region has 18 residues. V shed 8 bases and J 4 bases; nucleotides not matched to a gene: 22. The DNA for the CDR3 is TGTGCCGCGTCGGGGACTAGCGGTCCCCGGTTGAGTCCTTACGAGCAGTACTTC. This codes for CAASGTSGPRLSPYEQYF.

This rearrangement joins TRBV7-6 to TRBJ1-5; 9 bases line up with TRBD1. The CDR3 totals 16 residues. CDR1 and CDR2 (germline): SGHVS, FNYEAQ. J lost 1 base, V lost 1 base, and 2 bases had no gene match. The CDR3 sequence: CASSLGQGGSNQPQHF. Written as DNA, the CDR3 is TGTGCCAGCAGCTTAGGACAGGGGGGCAGCAATCAGCCCCAGCATTTT.

This CDR3 is CASGFTGFPNEQFF. DNA of the CDR3: TGTGCTAGTGGTTTTACGGGTTTTCCCAATGAGCAGTTCTTC. The chain has TRBV12-5 and TRBJ2-1; no reliable D call. The CDR3 is 14 amino acids. V was trimmed by 3 bases and J by 6 bases, leaving 12 bases between them. Germline-derived CDR1 and CDR2 are LGHNT and FRNRAP.

On this clone: No DNA is shown, since the ends of the CDR3 on it are uncertain; the CDR3 is the one TCRdb lists. The V call is TRBV6-6, the J call TRBJ2-5; the table's D call of TRBD2 was not tested on the DNA. The CDR3 extends over 16 residues, inclusive of both ends. In germline, CDR1 is MNHNY, CDR2 SVGAGI (reference sequence). This chain's CDR3 is CASSSSGTSGPETQYF.

The CDR3 DNA is TGTGCCAGCAGCTCAATCTCAGGACAGGAACTGTTTTTT. Amino acids: CASSSISGQELFF. The chain is built from TRBV7-9 and TRBJ1-4; 7 bases are shared with TRBD1. The trim removed 4 bases at V and 12 bases at J, leaving 8 bases unmatched. This CDR3 spans 13 amino acids. Germline values: CDR1 SEHNR, CDR2 FQNEAQ (reference sequence).

This chain links TRBV25-1 with TRBJ1-3; no reliable D call. The V end lost 4 bases, the J end lost 0 bases, and 13 bases lay between the germline ends. CDR1 and CDR2 from the germline V gene are MGHDK and SYGVNS. The CDR3 is made up of 16 amino acids. CDR3 sequence: CASSGHEMSSGNTIYF. The DNA for the CDR3 is TGTGCCAGCAGTGGCCACGAGATGAGCTCTGGAAACACCATATATTTT.

The rearrangement links TRBV2 to TRBJ2-7; TRBD2 agrees at 15 bases. The CDR3 consists of 15 residues. Unmatched junction bases numbered 6, after V lost 0 bases and J lost 12 bases. CDR1 is SNHLY and CDR2 is FYNNEI in the germline V gene. CDR3 residues: CASSEAGTSGRTTYF. The CDR3 DNA reads TGTGCCAGCAGTGAAGCGGGGACTAGCGGGAGGACAACGTACTTC.

The rearrangement links TRBV19 to TRBJ1-2, with 9 bases that match TRBD1. Germline CDR1 and CDR2: LNHDA and SQIVND (reference sequence). V trimming: 8 bases; J trimming: 7 bases; junction bases outside the gene matches: 5. This CDR3 contains 12 residues. CDR3 sequence reads: CASSTGGTGYTF. The CDR3 DNA follows: TGTGCCAGTTCGACAGGGGGGACTGGCTACACCTTC.

This clone was counted once. The chain links TRBV7-9 to TRBJ2-7, with a tentative D call TRBD1 (6 bases). CDR3 length: 13 residues. The ends were cut back, 4 bases at V and 1 base at J, with 8 bases in the middle. CDR1 is SEHNR, CDR2 FQNEAQ, per germline (reference sequence). CDR3 residues: CASSSDRSYEQYF. Written as DNA, the CDR3 is TGTGCCAGCAGCTCGGACAGATCCTACGAGCAGTACTTC.

The sample holds many counts of this clone. This chain links TRBV2 with TRBJ2-2, with 7 bases matching TRBD2. Trimming removed 2 bases from V and 6 bases from J; junction bases left unmatched: 3. Germline values: CDR1 SNHLY, CDR2 FYNNEI. The CDR3 is 14 residues long. The CDR3 spells CASSELAGAGELFF. The CDR3 DNA reads TGTGCCAGCAGTGAACTTGCGGGAGCCGGGGAGCTGTTTTTT.

The chain employs TRBV28 and TRBJ2-7; a possible D gene is TRBD2 (6 bases). Germline V gene data show CDR1 as MDHEN and CDR2 as SYDVKM. V was cut by 7 bases and J by 4 bases, with 23 bases left in between. CDR3 length: 16 residues. CDR3: CASKKGGQGAGYEQYF. The CDR3 region has the DNA TGTGCCAGCAAAAAGGGTGGGCAGGGCGCGGGGTACGAGCAGTACTTC.

The chain combines TRBV6-1 with TRBJ2-3; D is unresolved. CDR1 MNHNS and CDR2 SASEGT come from the germline V gene. This CDR3 region has 14 residues. V was cut by 4 bases and J by 0 bases, with 8 bases left in between. The CDR3 region is CASSVSFSTDTQYF. The CDR3, as DNA: TGTGCCAGCAGTGTATCGTTTAGCACAGATACGCAGTATTTT.

The CDR3 bases are TGTGCCAGCAGCCCGGGAGGGGGGACCCCTCTCGAGCAGTACTTC. Encoded protein: CASSPGGGTPLEQYF. The J gene is TRBJ2-7, the V gene TRBV7-9, with TRBD2 matching 8 bases. The CDR3 has 15 residues. J was trimmed by 6 bases and V by 5 bases; bases with no gene match: 12. The germline gives CDR1 SEHNR, CDR2 FQNEAQ (reference sequence).

The chain couples TRBV21-1 to TRBJ1-5; the D call of TRBD1 is as the table states it, not checked on the DNA. TRBV21-1 is termed a pseudogene. The CDR3 consists of 12 residues. CDR3 bases: TGTGCCAGCAGCGCACAGGGTCAGCCCCAGCATTTT. Its protein product is CASSAQGQPQHF.

The rearrangement joins TRBV5-6 to TRBJ2-7; TRBD1 aligns across 7 bases. J gave up 0 bases and V 5 bases, and 14 bases lay outside the gene matches. Germline V gene lookup returns CDR1 SGHDT and CDR2 YYEEEE. This CDR3 region has 17 residues. CDR3 in DNA: TGTGCCAGCAGGTTACCTCCACCTGGACAGGACTCCTACGAGCAGTACTTC. Its translation is CASRLPPPGQDSYEQYF.

The chain recombines TRBV18 with TRBJ1-2, with TRBD1 as a possible D gene (6 bases). CDR1 KGHSH and CDR2 LQKENI come from the germline V gene. This CDR3 comprises 14 residues. V dropped 3 bases and J dropped 3 bases, with 11 bases sitting between them. The DNA for the CDR3 is TGTGCCAGCTCACCCCAACAGGGTTACTATGGCTACACCTTC. Translated: CASSPQQGYYGYTF.

The chain recombines TRBV5-8 with TRBJ1-2; D call uncertain. The V gene lost 0 bases and the J gene lost 0 bases, with 18 bases spanning the gap. Germline V lookup: CDR1 SGHTS, CDR2 YDEGEE. CDR3 length equals 18 residues. In nucleotides, the CDR3 is TGTGCCAGCAGCTTGGCCGGCGGCAGCGCCTTCTCTAACTATGGCTACACCTTC. Protein sequence: CASSLAGGSAFSNYGYTF. Full variable domain (remainder filled in from reference TRBV5-8 and TRBJ1-2): EAGVTQSPTHLIKTRGQQATLRCSPISGHTSVYWYQQALGLGLQFLLWYDEGEERNRGNFPPRFSGRQFPNYSSELNVNALELEDSALYLCASSLAGGSAFSNYGYTFGSGTRLTVV.